Below are 29 T cell receptor beta chains sequenced from a single sample in a study of cytomegalovirus exposure and HLA in healthy donors. The table came from immunoSEQ multiplex PCR; TCRdb's copy has only in-frame clones and leaves some out. The sample consists of 90,000 or so clones, approximately 96% of them appearing once. Material: PBMCs. These receptors originate from a man between 18 and 29 years old in good health and CMV-seronegative.

The J gene is TRBJ1-2, the V gene TRBV4-3; 9 positions agree with TRBD1. Germline CDR1 reads LGHNA; CDR2 reads YSLEER. This CDR3 spans 15 amino acids. With 1 base clipped from V and 8 bases from J, the junction kept 8 bases outside the gene matches. The chain's CDR3 is CASSQGTGDSSGYTF. The DNA for the CDR3 is TGCGCCAGCAGCCAAGGGACAGGGGACTCTAGCGGCTACACCTTC.

V and J are TRBV27 and TRBJ2-2; unclear D gene. The germline gives CDR1 MNHEY, CDR2 SMNVEV (reference sequence). The CDR3 totals 15 residues. With 7 bases removed from V and 7 bases from J, the gap between germline ends came to 19 bases. CDR3 residues: CASTPRLLLGGELFF. CDR3 sequence (DNA): TGTGCCAGCACCCCGAGACTCCTCCTAGGCGGGGAGCTGTTTTTT.

The chain is built from TRBV4-1 and TRBJ2-1, with D hard to call. V lost 5 bases and J lost 1, with 15 bases in between. There are 16 residues in the CDR3. Germline CDR1 MGHRA, CDR2 YSYEKL. CDR3 in amino acids: CASSSATPSSYNEQFF. The CDR3 bases are TGCGCCAGCAGCTCCGCGACACCCTCTTCCTACAATGAGCAGTTCTTC.

This chain links TRBV2 with TRBJ2-4, with D uncertain. Trimming took 3 bases from V and 0 from J, leaving 9 bases between them. This CDR3 region has 15 residues. The germline CDR1 and CDR2 sequences are SNHLY and FYNNEI. The CDR3 DNA reads as TGTGCCAGCAGTGATGTACAGCTAGCCAAAAACATTCAGTACTTC. Encoded protein: CASSDVQLAKNIQYF.

The V and J genes are TRBV28 and TRBJ2-3; TRBD2 is a possible D gene (5 bases). Trimming cost V 6 bases and J 1 base, with 5 bases left between them. Germline V gene sequence: CDR1 MDHEN, CDR2 SYDVKM. This CDR3 has 12 amino acids. The CDR3 spells CASSGGTDTQYF. The CDR3 coding sequence is TGTGCCAGCAGCGGGGGCACAGATACGCAGTATTTT. Full variable domain (remainder filled in from reference TRBV28 and TRBJ2-3): DVKVTQSSRYLVKRTGEKVFLECVQDMDHENMFWYRQDPGLGLRLIYFSYDVKMKEKGDIPEGYSVSREKKERFSLILESASTNQTSMYLCASSGGTDTQYFGPGTRLTVL.

The V and J genes are TRBV11-2 and TRBJ2-7, with D possibly TRBD2 on 5 matching bases. The germline CDR1 and CDR2 sequences are SGHAT and FQNNGV. The CDR3 is 14 residues long. V shed 0 bases and J shed 1 base, with 7 bases lying between them. The DNA of the CDR3 is TGTGCCAGCAGCTTAGAAGCGGTTTCCTACGAGCAGTACGTC. This encodes CASSLEAVSYEQYV.

The chain joins TRBV11-3 to TRBJ2-1; TRBD2 aligns across 7 bases. CDR3 length: 14 amino acids. V was clipped by 4 bases and J by 8 bases; unmatched bases: 8. Germline V gene sequence: CDR1 SGHNT, CDR2 YENEEA. Here the CDR3 DNA reads TGTGCCAGCAGCTCTGTGGGCGCGGGGGATGAGCAGTTCTTC. It codes for CASSSVGAGDEQFF.

This clone was seen a single time. J is TRBJ1-5 and V is TRBV6-1; TRBD1 is a possible D gene (5 bases). This CDR3 has 13 amino acids. Looked up from germline, CDR1 is MNHNS and CDR2 is SASEGT. V lost 7 bases, J lost 0 bases, and 7 bases lay in between. This chain's CDR3 is CASTRDSNQPQHF. The CDR3 bases are TGTGCCAGCACCAGGGATAGCAATCAGCCCCAGCATTTT.

This chain joins TRBV9 and TRBJ2-1, with unresolved D. Trimming stripped 0 bases from V and 10 bases from J, with 14 bases between. CDR3 length: 14 amino acids. Germline CDR1 SGDLS, CDR2 YYNGEE. The CDR3 DNA reads TGTGCCAGCAGCGTAGCTACAGCCCCCCGGGAGCAGTTCTTC. This codes for CASSVATAPREQFF.

The chain carries TRBV7-9 and TRBJ1-5, with D unresolved. The V end lost 2 bases, the J end lost 1 base, and 6 bases lay between the germline ends. In germline, CDR1 is SEHNR, CDR2 FQNEAQ (reference sequence). The CDR3 contains 14 residues. The CDR3 sequence is CASSLSESNQPQHF. DNA for the CDR3: TGTGCCAGCAGCTTAAGCGAGAGCAATCAGCCCCAGCATTTT. Full variable domain (missing parts from reference TRBV7-9 and TRBJ1-5): DTGVSQNPRHKITKRGQNVTFRCDPISEHNRLYWYRQTLGQGPEFLTYFQNEAQLEKSRLLSDRFSAERPKGSFSTLEIQRTEQGDSAMYLCASSLSESNQPQHFGDGTRLSIL.

To note about this clone: The sample contains more than one DNA sequence encoding this CDR3. This chain connects TRBV30 to TRBJ2-7; D possibly corresponds to TRBD2 (6 bases). Germline CDR1 reads GTSNPN; CDR2 reads SVGIG (reference sequence). The CDR3 spans 12 residues. The V gene lost 0 bases and the J gene lost 4 bases, with 7 bases spanning the gap. The CDR3 DNA sequence: TGTGCCTGGAGTGTGGGAGGTTACGAGCAGTACTTC. Encoded protein: CAWSVGGYEQYF. Using reference TRBV30 and TRBJ2-7 for the parts outside the CDR3, the full variable domain is SQTIHQWPATLVQPVGSPLSLECTVEGTSNPNLYWYRQAAGRGLQLLFYSVGIGQISSEVPQNLSASRPQDRQFILSSKKLLLSDSGFYLCAWSVGGYEQYFGPGTRLTVT.

The rearrangement uses TRBV7-6 and TRBJ1-2; no definite D call. Trimming took off 0 bases at V and 1 base at J, with 9 bases between the two ends. This CDR3 is 15 amino acids long. CDR1 SGHVS and CDR2 FNYEAQ come from the germline V gene. CDR3 residues: CASSLASGDNYGYTF. The CDR3, as DNA: TGTGCCAGCAGCTTAGCTAGCGGGGATAACTATGGCTACACCTTC.

This rearrangement joins TRBV4-1 to TRBJ2-7; the match to TRBD2 covers 15 bases. J was trimmed by 0 bases and V by 6 bases; bases with no gene match: 12. Germline-derived CDR1 and CDR2 are MGHRA and YSYEKL. The CDR3 is 19 amino acids. CDR3 region: CASSHPGLAGGPSSYEQYF. CDR3 nucleotide sequence: TGCGCCAGCAGTCATCCGGGACTAGCGGGAGGACCTAGCTCCTACGAGCAGTACTTC.

V usage is TRBV28 and J usage is TRBJ2-1; 8 bases are shared with TRBD1. This CDR3 is built from 17 residues. V lost 5 bases to trimming and J lost 5 bases; unmatched junction nucleotides: 14. Germline V gene data show CDR1 as MDHEN and CDR2 as SYDVKM. The CDR3 reads CASSPDEAGGVDNEQFF. The CDR3 nucleotides are TGTGCCAGCAGTCCCGACGAGGCAGGGGGCGTCGACAATGAGCAGTTCTTC.

The V gene is TRBV18, the J gene TRBJ2-5; TRBD2 matches 12 bases. The germline V gene has CDR1 KGHSH and CDR2 LQKENI. V shed 2 bases, J shed 4 bases, and the junction held 11 bases outside the gene matches. The CDR3 contains 18 residues. Here the CDR3 reads CASSPLTGLAGPRETQYF. As DNA, the CDR3 is TGTGCCAGCTCACCATTGACGGGACTAGCGGGCCCGCGAGAGACCCAGTACTTC.

The V and J genes are TRBV19 and TRBJ1-4, with TRBD1 identical over 7 bases. This CDR3 has 17 amino acids. Trimming took 3 bases from V and 5 from J; bases not matched to a gene: 12. The germline gives CDR1 LNHDA, CDR2 SQIVND (reference sequence). The CDR3: CASSIIGLQGTNEKLFF. The CDR3 DNA sequence: TGTGCCAGTAGTATTATCGGTCTACAGGGGACAAATGAAAAACTGTTTTTT.

The rearrangement joins TRBV6-6 to TRBJ2-3; 9 nucleotides line up with TRBD1. J was trimmed by 4 bases and V by 2 bases; bases with no gene match: 7. The CDR3 runs 16 residues. From germline, CDR1 is MNHNY and CDR2 SVGAGI (reference sequence). The CDR3 DNA reads TGTGCCAGCAGTTACGACGGACAGGGGTGGGCAGATACGCAGTATTTT. Encoded protein: CASSYDGQGWADTQYF.

This chain connects TRBV9 to TRBJ2-1; weak D call: TRBD2 (6 bases). With 0 bases removed from V and 6 bases from J, the gap between germline ends came to 16 bases. This CDR3 spans 16 amino acids. Germline CDR1 is SGDLS and CDR2 is YYNGEE. The CDR3 is CASSVGSSREVNEQFF. The CDR3 DNA follows: TGTGCCAGCAGCGTAGGTAGTTCTAGGGAGGTCAATGAGCAGTTCTTC.

V usage is TRBV5-1 and J usage is TRBJ2-1, with no clear D. The CDR3 totals 13 residues. CDR1 is SGHRS and CDR2 is YFSETQ in the germline V gene. Trimming removed 2 bases from V and 8 bases from J, with 11 bases in between. CDR3 sequence: CASSFYLGDEQFF. Written as DNA, the CDR3 is TGCGCCAGCAGCTTTTATTTGGGCGATGAGCAGTTCTTC. Full variable domain (rest looked up from reference TRBV5-1 and TRBJ2-1): KAGVTQTPRYLIKTRGQQVTLSCSPISGHRSVSWYQQTPGQGLQFLFEYFSETQRNKGNFPGRFSGRQFSNSRSEMNVSTLELGDSALYLCASSFYLGDEQFFGPGTRLTVL.

CDR3 sequence reads: CASSVSGANEQFF. The CDR3 DNA sequence: TGTGCCAGTAGTGTTAGCGGGGCCAATGAGCAGTTCTTC. The rearrangement uses TRBV19 and TRBJ2-1; 8 bases map to TRBD2. Germline V lookup: CDR1 LNHDA, CDR2 SQIVND (reference sequence). Trimming at V came to 5 bases and at J to 6 bases, leaving 3 bases not matched to a gene. This CDR3 comprises 13 residues.

This chain connects TRBV5-1 to TRBJ2-7; 9 nucleotides line up with TRBD1. Germline loops: CDR1 SGHRS, CDR2 YFSETQ. The CDR3 extends over 14 amino acids. J was trimmed by 5 bases and V by 0 bases; bases with no gene match: 3. The chain's CDR3 is CASSLGTGDHEQYF. The CDR3 nucleotides are TGCGCCAGCAGCTTGGGGACAGGGGACCACGAGCAGTACTTC.

The V call is TRBV7-3, the J call TRBJ1-2; TRBD1 is a possible D gene (6 bases). Trimming left V 4 bases short and J 7 bases short, with 13 bases between. Germline lookup yields CDR1 SGHTA and CDR2 FQGTGA. CDR3 length: 13 amino acids. This CDR3 reads CASSSPTGGGYTF. The CDR3, as DNA: TGTGCCAGCAGCTCCCCGACAGGCGGTGGCTACACCTTC.

CDR3 DNA sequence: TGTGCCAGCAGCTTTGGACAGAACACCGGGGAGCTGTTTTTT. The encoded protein is CASSFGQNTGELFF. The chain combines TRBV5-5 with TRBJ2-2, with TRBD1 as a possible D gene (5 bases). Between the trimmed V and J ends, which lost 2 bases and 1 base, there was a span of 6 bases. Germline assignment: CDR1 SGHKS and CDR2 YYEKEE (reference sequence). The CDR3 has 14 amino acids. The variable domain in full, completed from reference TRBV5-5 and TRBJ2-2, reads DAGVTQSPTHLIKTRGQQVTLRCSPISGHKSVSWYQQVLGQGPQFIFQYYEKEERGRGNFPDRFSARQFPNYSSELNVNALLLGDSALYLCASSFGQNTGELFFGEGSRLTVL.

The V call is TRBV5-6, the J call TRBJ2-1; TRBD2 matches 12 bases. With 0 bases clipped from V and 12 bases from J, the junction kept 4 bases outside the gene matches. From germline, CDR1 is SGHDT and CDR2 YYEEEE. The CDR3 has 14 amino acids. CDR3 sequence reads: CASSLGLAGVGQFF. The CDR3 DNA reads as TGTGCCAGCAGCTTGGGACTAGCGGGAGTGGGGCAGTTCTTC.

The J gene is TRBJ2-1, the V gene TRBV2, with TRBD2 matching over 9 bases. Germline V CDR1 and CDR2: SNHLY, FYNNEI. The V segment lost 2 bases and the J segment 5 bases; nucleotides outside the gene matches: 13. This CDR3 spans 18 amino acids. This CDR3 reads CASSERAGGLLLHNEQFF. CDR3 DNA sequence: TGTGCCAGCAGTGAACGTGCGGGAGGGTTACTTCTTCACAATGAGCAGTTCTTC.

The gene calls are TRBV30 and TRBJ2-7; D may be TRBD1 (7 bases). The CDR3 sequence is 15 residues long. Germline V gene sequence: CDR1 GTSNPN, CDR2 SVGIG (reference sequence). Deletions cut 2 bases from V and 4 bases from J, with 18 bases between. CDR3 residues: CAWSPTGTVRYEQYV. The CDR3 nucleotides read TGTGCCTGGAGTCCGACAGGGACTGTTCGTTACGAGCAGTACGTC.

In nucleotides, the CDR3 is TGTGCCAGCAGCGTATATGGTAGTAGCGGAAGACTAGAAGAGACCCAGTACTTC. This encodes CASSVYGSSGRLEETQYF. The chain couples TRBV9 to TRBJ2-5; possibly TRBD2 for D (6 bases). CDR1 SGDLS and CDR2 YYNGEE come from the germline V gene. The CDR3 has 18 residues. V was trimmed by 1 base and J by 3 bases, leaving 22 bases between them. The full variable domain, rest sourced from reference TRBV9 and TRBJ2-5, is DSGVTQTPKHLITATGQRVTLRCSPRSGDLSVYWYQQSLDQGLQFLIQYYNGEERAKGNILERFSAQQFPDLHSELNLSSLELGDSALYFCASSVYGSSGRLEETQYFGPGTRLLVL.

This chain links TRBV5-1 with TRBJ1-4; D remains ambiguous. This CDR3 spans 13 amino acids. V was trimmed by 2 bases and J by 7 bases, leaving 9 bases between them. Germline CDR1 SGHRS, CDR2 YFSETQ. The CDR3 protein is CASSLGSGEKLFF. The CDR3 DNA sequence: TGCGCCAGCAGCTTAGGGAGTGGTGAAAAACTGTTTTTT.

V gene TRBV5-6 combines with J gene TRBJ1-5; no firm D call. Germline V CDR1 and CDR2: SGHDT, YYEEEE. V was clipped by 4 bases and J by 0 bases, with 11 bases between them. The CDR3 is 15 amino acids. CDR3 nucleotides: TGTGCCAGCAGCATGACACCTTATAGCAATCAGCCCCAGCATTTT. Protein sequence: CASSMTPYSNQPQHF.